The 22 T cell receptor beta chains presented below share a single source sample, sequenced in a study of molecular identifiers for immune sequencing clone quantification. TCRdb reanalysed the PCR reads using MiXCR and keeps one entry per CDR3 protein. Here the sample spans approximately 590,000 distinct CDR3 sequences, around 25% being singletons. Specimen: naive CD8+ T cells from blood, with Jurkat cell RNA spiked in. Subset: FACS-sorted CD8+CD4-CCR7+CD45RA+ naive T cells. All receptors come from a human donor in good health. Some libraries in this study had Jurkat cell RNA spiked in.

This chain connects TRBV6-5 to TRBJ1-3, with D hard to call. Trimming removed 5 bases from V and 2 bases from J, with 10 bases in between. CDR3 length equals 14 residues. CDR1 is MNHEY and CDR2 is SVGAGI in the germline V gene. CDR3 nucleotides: TGTGCCAGCAGTCACCGAGAGACTGGAAACACCATATATTTT. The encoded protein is CASSHRETGNTIYF.

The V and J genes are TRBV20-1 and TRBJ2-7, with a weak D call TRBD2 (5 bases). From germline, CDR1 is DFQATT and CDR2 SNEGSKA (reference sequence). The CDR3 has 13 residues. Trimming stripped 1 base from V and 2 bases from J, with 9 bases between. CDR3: CSARGRETYEQYF. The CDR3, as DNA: TGCAGTGCTAGAGGACGGGAAACCTACGAGCAGTACTTC.

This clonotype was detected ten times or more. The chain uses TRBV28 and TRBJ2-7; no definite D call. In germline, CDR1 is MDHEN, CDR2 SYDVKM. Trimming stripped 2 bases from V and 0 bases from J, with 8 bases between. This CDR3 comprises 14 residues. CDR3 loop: CASSLVQSSYEQYF. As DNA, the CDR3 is TGTGCCAGCAGTTTAGTACAGAGCTCCTACGAGCAGTACTTC.

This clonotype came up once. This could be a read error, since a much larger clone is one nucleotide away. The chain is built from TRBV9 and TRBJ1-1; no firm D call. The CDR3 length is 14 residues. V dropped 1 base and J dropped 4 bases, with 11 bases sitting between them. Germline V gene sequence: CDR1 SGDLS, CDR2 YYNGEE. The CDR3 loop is CASSVNSVSTEAFF. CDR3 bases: TGTGCCAGCAGCGTAAATTCAGTGAGCACTGAAGCTTTCTTT.

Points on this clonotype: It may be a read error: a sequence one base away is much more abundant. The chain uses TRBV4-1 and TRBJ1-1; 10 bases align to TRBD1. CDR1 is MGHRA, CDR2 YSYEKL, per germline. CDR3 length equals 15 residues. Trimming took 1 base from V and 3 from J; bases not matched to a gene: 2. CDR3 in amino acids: CASSQGGQGDTEAFF. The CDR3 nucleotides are TGCGCCAGCAGCCAAGGAGGACAGGGGGACACTGAAGCTTTCTTT.

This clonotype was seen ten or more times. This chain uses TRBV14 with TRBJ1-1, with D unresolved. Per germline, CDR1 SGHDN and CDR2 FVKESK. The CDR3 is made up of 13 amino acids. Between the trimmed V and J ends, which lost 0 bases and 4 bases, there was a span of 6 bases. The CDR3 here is CASSQEYVTEAFF. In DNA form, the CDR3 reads TGTGCCAGCAGCCAAGAATATGTCACTGAAGCTTTCTTT.

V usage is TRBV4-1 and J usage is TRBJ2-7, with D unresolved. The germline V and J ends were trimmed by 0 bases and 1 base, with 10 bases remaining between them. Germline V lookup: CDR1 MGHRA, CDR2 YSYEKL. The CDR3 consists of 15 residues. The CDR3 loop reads CASSQDSKQSYEQYF. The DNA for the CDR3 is TGCGCCAGCAGCCAAGATTCGAAACAGTCCTACGAGCAGTACTTC.

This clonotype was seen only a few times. The CDR3 region has the DNA TGTGCCAGCAGTTTATCCCGGACAGCGGACACTGAAGCTTTCTTT. Its translation: CASSLSRTADTEAFF. The rearrangement joins TRBV27 to TRBJ1-1; tentative D call: TRBD1 (6 bases). The CDR3 sequence is 15 residues long. CDR1 is MNHEY, CDR2 SMNVEV, per germline (reference sequence). V lost 0 bases and J 3 bases, leaving 11 bases between the germline ends.

The CDR3, as DNA: TGCAGTGCTTCGCCTTTACCCGGGACACAGCTATTTTACGAGCAGTACTTC. Its translation is CSASPLPGTQLFYEQYF. The J gene is TRBJ2-7, the V gene TRBV20-1; tentative D call: TRBD1 (6 bases). V dropped 5 bases and J dropped 4 bases, with 27 bases sitting between them. This CDR3 has 17 amino acids. Per the germline V gene, CDR1 is DFQATT and CDR2 is SNEGSKA (reference sequence).

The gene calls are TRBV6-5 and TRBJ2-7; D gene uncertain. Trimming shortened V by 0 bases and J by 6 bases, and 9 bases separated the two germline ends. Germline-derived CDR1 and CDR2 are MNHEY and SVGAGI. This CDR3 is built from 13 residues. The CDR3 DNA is TGTGCCAGCAGTTACTCCTGGGTTGGCGAGCAGTACTTC. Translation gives CASSYSWVGEQYF.

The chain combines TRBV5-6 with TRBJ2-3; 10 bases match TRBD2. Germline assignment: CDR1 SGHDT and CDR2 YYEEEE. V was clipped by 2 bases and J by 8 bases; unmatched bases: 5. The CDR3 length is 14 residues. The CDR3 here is CASSLTSGAGTQYF. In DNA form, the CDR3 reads TGTGCCAGCAGCTTAACTAGCGGGGCGGGTACGCAGTATTTT.

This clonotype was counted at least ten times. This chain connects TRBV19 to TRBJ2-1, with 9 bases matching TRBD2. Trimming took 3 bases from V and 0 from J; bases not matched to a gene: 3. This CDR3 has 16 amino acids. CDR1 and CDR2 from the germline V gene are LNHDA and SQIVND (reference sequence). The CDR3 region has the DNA TGTGCCAGTAGTATTGGCGGGAGGGCCTCCTACAATGAGCAGTTCTTC. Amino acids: CASSIGGRASYNEQFF.

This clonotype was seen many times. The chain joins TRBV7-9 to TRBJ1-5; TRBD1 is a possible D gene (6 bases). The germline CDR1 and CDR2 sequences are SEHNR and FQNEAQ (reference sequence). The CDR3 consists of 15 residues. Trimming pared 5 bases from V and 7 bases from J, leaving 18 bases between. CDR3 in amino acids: CASSKTGGAAQPQHF. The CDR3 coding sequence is TGTGCCAGCAGCAAAACCGGGGGCGCGGCCCAGCCCCAGCATTTT.

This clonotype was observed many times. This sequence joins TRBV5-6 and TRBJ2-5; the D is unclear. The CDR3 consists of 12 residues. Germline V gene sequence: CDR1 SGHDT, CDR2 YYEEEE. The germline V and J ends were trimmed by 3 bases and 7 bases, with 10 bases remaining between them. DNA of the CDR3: TGTGCCAGCAGCTCACGGATGCTGACCCAGTACTTC. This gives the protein CASSSRMLTQYF.

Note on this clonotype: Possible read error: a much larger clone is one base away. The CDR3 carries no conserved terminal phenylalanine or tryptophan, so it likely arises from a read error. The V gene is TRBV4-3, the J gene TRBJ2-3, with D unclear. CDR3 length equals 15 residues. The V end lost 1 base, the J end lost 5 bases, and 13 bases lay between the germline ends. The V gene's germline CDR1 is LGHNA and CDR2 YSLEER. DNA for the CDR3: TGCGCCAGCAGCCAAGTCCCGACCACTGGAGATACGCAGTATCTT. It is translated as CASSQVPTTGDTQYL.

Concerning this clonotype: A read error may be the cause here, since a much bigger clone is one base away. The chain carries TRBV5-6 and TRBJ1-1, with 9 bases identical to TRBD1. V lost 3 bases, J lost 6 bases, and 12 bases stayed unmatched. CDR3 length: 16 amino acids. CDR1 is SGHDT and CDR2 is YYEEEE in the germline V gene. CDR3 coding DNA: TGTGCCAGCAGCTGGCAACCGGGACAGGGAAGGTCTGAAGCTTTCTTT. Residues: CASSWQPGQGRSEAFF.

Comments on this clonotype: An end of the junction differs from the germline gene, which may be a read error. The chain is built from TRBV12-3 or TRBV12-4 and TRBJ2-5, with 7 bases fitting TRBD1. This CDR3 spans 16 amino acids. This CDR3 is CASGAPRDRSGETQCF. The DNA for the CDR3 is TGTGCCAGCGGTGCTCCTCGGGACAGATCAGGAGAGACCCAGTGCTTC.

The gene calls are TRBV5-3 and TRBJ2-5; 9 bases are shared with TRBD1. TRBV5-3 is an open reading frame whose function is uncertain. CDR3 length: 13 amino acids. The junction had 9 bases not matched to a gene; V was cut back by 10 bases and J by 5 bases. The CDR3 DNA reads TGTGCCGCTAGGGACAGGGCCCAGGAGACCCAGTACTTC. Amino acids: CAARDRAQETQYF.

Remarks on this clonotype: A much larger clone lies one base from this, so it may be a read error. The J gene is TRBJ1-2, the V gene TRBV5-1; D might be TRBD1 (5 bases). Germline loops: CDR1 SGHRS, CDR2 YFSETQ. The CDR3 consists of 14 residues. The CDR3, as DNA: TGCGCCAGCAGCTTGGGTCAGGGTTTTTATGGCTACGCCTTC. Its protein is CASSLGQGFYGYAF.

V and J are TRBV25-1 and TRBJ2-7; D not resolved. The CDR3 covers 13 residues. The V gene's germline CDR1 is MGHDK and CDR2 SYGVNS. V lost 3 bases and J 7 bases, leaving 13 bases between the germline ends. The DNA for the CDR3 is TGTGCCAGCAGTGAGACGCGTGCTGGGGAGCAGTACTTC. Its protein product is CASSETRAGEQYF.

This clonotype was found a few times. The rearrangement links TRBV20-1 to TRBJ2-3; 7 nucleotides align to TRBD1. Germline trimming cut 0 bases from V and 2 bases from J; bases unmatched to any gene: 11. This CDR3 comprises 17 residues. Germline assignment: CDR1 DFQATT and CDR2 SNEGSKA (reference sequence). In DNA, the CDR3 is TGCAGTGCTAGAGATCTGGCCGGGACAGTTATCACAGATACGCAGTATTTT. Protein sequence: CSARDLAGTVITDTQYF.

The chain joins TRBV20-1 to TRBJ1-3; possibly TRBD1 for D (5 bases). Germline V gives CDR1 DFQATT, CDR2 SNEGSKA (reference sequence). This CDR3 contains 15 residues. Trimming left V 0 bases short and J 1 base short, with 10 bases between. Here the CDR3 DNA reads TGCAGTGCTAGAGATAAGGGGCTTTCTGGAAACACCATATATTTT. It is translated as CSARDKGLSGNTIYF.